This entry is about one T cell receptor beta chain. This clonotype was recorded many times. Which antigen it targets is not known. One base away there is no much larger clone; base qualities are not given. Stable Graves' hyperthyroidism was defined as the absence of progression to ophthalmopathy over 18 months of follow-up. Hyperthyroidism patients were newly diagnosed, with disease duration under 2 months, and aged 18 to 65 years. Patients with uncontrolled infections, other autoimmune diseases, pregnancy or lactation were excluded. Diagnoses were based on clinical symptoms, serum thyroxine and TRAb, thyroid ultrasound and orbital computed tomography. Ficoll-Paque density gradient centrifugation was used to isolate PBMCs from 8 to 10 ml of fresh peripheral blood. Trizol reagent was used to extract total RNA, and RNA quality was then checked on an Agilent 2100 Bioanalyzer. Amplification of TCR beta CDR3 regions was carried out from RNA transcripts. For the first round of RT-PCR on the TCR CDR3, the HTBI primer set was used together with the Qiagen OneStep RT-PCR kit. A second multiplex PCR round built the libraries, followed by size selection and purification. The libraries were sequenced on an Illumina HiSeq2000 using paired-end 100 bp reads. As for the original processing: SOAPnuke was used to process the raw data, removing reads that contained adapters or uncalled bases, had a mean Phred below 15, or lacked an exact match to the constant primer or identifier. High-quality paired reads were merged using COPE v1.2.5, and each unique nucleotide sequence was defined as a clonotype. MiTCR v1.1 was used to align the clonotypes against IMGT TRBV, TRBD and TRBJ reference segments. Analysis was restricted to V-J combinations with a frequency above 0.0001, which covered about 99% of repertoires. The TCS score was defined as F50 (clonal expansion) divided by E x V (chaos), with BLOSUM62-based TCRdist calculated between CDR3 peptides within each V-J. Welch's t-statistics and random forest reduced 500 to 550 V-J features to about 13, which were used in a naive Bayes classifier (R e1071). TCRdb reprocessing: public reads trimmed at Q25 with fastp, clones called with MiXCR, in-frame beta chains kept. Every CDR3 protein is listed once, alongside the most common genes and DNA of its rows. The V and J calls here are based on TCRdb, not the publication. For this sample there are hundreds of thousands of distinct CDR3 sequences; 12% to 15% appear just once. The biggest ten clones account for approximately 15% of the sample.

The sample belongs to a study of T cells in Graves' hyperthyroidism and ophthalmopathy (dated by TCRdb to between 2017 and 2020). For context, the study as a whole: Peripheral blood samples were taken at the time of initial diagnosis, prior to any treatment. The paper describes TCR Vbeta CDR3 sequencing of 130 to 150 peripheral blood samples, made up of roughly 45 ophthalmopathy patients, some 76 hyperthyroidism patients and some 17 progressor patients. The roughly 94 discovery patients were randomly split 7:3 into training and test sets. A discovery cohort of about a hundred patients, fewer than 50 with Graves' ophthalmopathy and 55 to 65 with stable Graves' hyperthyroidism, was used to find distinguishing TCR V-J signatures. In about 6 Graves' hyperthyroidism patients, the study also compared T-cell repertoires from thyroid tissue with T-cell repertoires from blood. Once sampling was done, hyperthyroidism patients were given methimazole at a starting dose of 30 mg daily, whereas ophthalmopathy patients were given high-dose intravenous methylprednisolone. Whether ophthalmopathy could be predicted prospectively was tested in an independent validation cohort made up of under 20 hyperthyroidism patients plus 17 patients who later progressed to ophthalmopathy. The full study reports these points: Most expanded thyroid clonotypes (frequency above 0.001) were also found in blood, which suggests that blood repertoires may mirror thyroid immune responses. Sample size was not statistically predetermined, and investigators were not blinded to group allocation. In validation, progression to ophthalmopathy was predicted by the model with around 70% sensitivity and 72.22% specificity, a median of approximately 6.5 months before onset. Ophthalmopathy was separated from stable hyperthyroidism by a 13 V-J signature model, with over 85% sensitivity and 81% to 83% specificity obtained in cross-validation and 80%/75% obtained in testing.

From cysteine to phenylalanine, the CDR3 is 18 amino acids long. The kept DNA is CDR3 alone, 54 bases in frame from the first base. The germline V gene yields SQVTM for CDR1 and ANQGSEA for CDR2. V is cut back by 5 bases and J by 1 base, with 10 bases in the junction unmatched. The chain is assembled from TRBV29-1 and TRBJ2-1; TRBD2 fits 14 bases in the junction. Sequences were obtained from blood. The TCR comes from a woman aged 40 to 55 with Graves' hyperthyroidism. The CDR3 reads as follows: CSVPPGLAGEESYNEQFF. DNA sequence: TGCAGCGTTCCCCCGGGACTAGCGGGAGAAGAATCCTACAATGAGCAGTTCTTC.